Below, 20 T cell receptor beta chains from the same sample are listed, as sequenced in a study of blood T cell repertoires in COVID-19 (dated by TCRdb to 2020 to 2022). Receptor amplification or capture employed the immunoSEQ multiplex PCR assay. Entries here come from immuneACCESS through TCRdb and include only in-frame sequences with V and J called. Some clones fail to appear in such tables; in the studies checked, an unresolved V gene covers under half of the shortfall, and the cause of the remainder is unknown. The sample table records roughly 170,000 clones; about 87% of these occur just once. Around 25% of the sample lies in the top ten. The sequencing input was peripheral blood. The source is a man aged 60-69 years with acute or convalescent COVID-19.

This chain uses TRBV7-2 with TRBJ1-6; D unclear. V was shortened by 6 bases and J by 5 bases, with 26 bases between the two germline ends. The CDR3 length is 19 residues. The germline V gene encodes CDR1 SGHTA and CDR2 FQGNSA. In DNA form, the CDR3 reads TGTGCCAGCAGACTAAGATCGGCGGGAGCACAAACGAATAATTCACCCCTCCACTTT. This sequence encodes CASRLRSAGAQTNNSPLHF.

V gene TRBV5-1 combines with J gene TRBJ2-2; a weak D match, TRBD1 (6 bases). There are 15 residues in the CDR3. Trimming removed 1 base from V and 4 bases from J, with 11 bases in between. Germline V lookup: CDR1 SGHRS, CDR2 YFSETQ. CDR3 nucleotide sequence: TGCGCCAGCAGCTTGACAGGGTCGACCACCGGGGAGCTGTTTTTT. Residues: CASSLTGSTTGELFF.

This rearrangement joins TRBV19 to TRBJ2-1; D uncertain. Germline V gene lookup returns CDR1 LNHDA and CDR2 SQIVND (reference sequence). The CDR3 runs 15 residues. The ends were cut back, 1 base at V and 1 base at J, with 8 bases in the middle. CDR3 protein: CASSIGGFSYNEQFF. The CDR3 nucleotides are TGTGCCAGTAGTATAGGCGGCTTTTCCTACAATGAGCAGTTCTTC. The full variable domain, in which reference TRBV19 and TRBJ2-1 provide the parts outside the CDR3, is DGGITQSPKYLFRKEGQNVTLSCEQNLNHDAMYWYRQDPGQGLRLIYYSQIVNDFQKGDIAEGYSVSREKKESFPLTVTSAQKNPTAFYLCASSIGGFSYNEQFFGPGTRLTVL.

V is TRBV2 and J is TRBJ1-1; no clear D. The CDR3 extends over 14 amino acids. The V end lost 4 bases, the J end lost 0 bases, and 9 bases lay between the germline ends. Germline-derived CDR1 and CDR2 are SNHLY and FYNNEI. The CDR3 DNA reads as TGTGCCAGCAGTGGAGGGTCTATGAACACTGAAGCTTTCTTT. Its translation: CASSGGSMNTEAFF. Variable domain in full (rest from reference TRBV2 and TRBJ1-1): EPEVTQTPSHQVTQMGQEVILRCVPISNHLYFYWYRQILGQKVEFLVSFYNNEISEKSEIFDDQFSVERPDGSNFTLKIRSTKLEDSAMYFCASSGGSMNTEAFFGQGTRLTVV.

The chain has TRBV7-3 and TRBJ2-1, with 13 nucleotides matching TRBD2. The CDR3 totals 15 residues. Germline trimming cut 6 bases from V and 7 bases from J; bases unmatched to any gene: 6. The V gene's germline CDR1 is SGHTA and CDR2 FQGTGA. CDR3 DNA: TGTGCCAGCAGACCACTAGCGGGAGGGTTGAATGAGCAGTTCTTC. This codes for CASRPLAGGLNEQFF.

The rearrangement links TRBV6-6 to TRBJ2-1, with D possibly matching TRBD1 (6 bases). The germline V and J ends were trimmed by 6 bases and 6 bases, with 12 bases remaining between them. This CDR3 spans 13 amino acids. Germline assignment: CDR1 MNHNY and CDR2 SVGAGI (reference sequence). The CDR3 DNA follows: TGTGCCAGCAGGGGGACATCTGCCAATGAGCAGTTCTTC. Translated: CASRGTSANEQFF.

The chain links TRBV11-2 to TRBJ2-7; 10 bases line up with TRBD2. Germline values: CDR1 SGHAT, CDR2 FQNNGV. The CDR3 covers 16 residues. The junction had 8 bases not matched to a gene; V was cut back by 5 bases and J by 1 base. The CDR3: CASSPILAGRSYEQYF. The CDR3 region has the DNA TGTGCCAGCAGCCCGATACTAGCGGGACGTTCCTACGAGCAGTACTTC.

This clone was detected once. The rearrangement joins TRBV10-2 to TRBJ2-7; tentative D call: TRBD2 (5 bases). V was trimmed by 8 bases and J by 5 bases, leaving 16 bases between them. The length of the CDR3 is 13 residues. CDR1 and CDR2 from the germline V gene are WSHSY and SAAADI. CDR3 sequence (DNA): TGCGCCAGCCGATCGCCGGGGAAGAACGAGCAGTACGTC. Translated, it gives CASRSPGKNEQYV.

CDR3 sequence reads: CASSLQGREQYF. The CDR3 region has the DNA TGCGCCAGCAGTTTACAGGGTAGGGAGCAGTACTTC. The chain links TRBV5-1 to TRBJ2-7; possibly TRBD1 for D (6 bases). Deletions cut 5 bases from V and 7 bases from J, with 13 bases between. There are 12 residues in the CDR3. Germline lookup yields CDR1 SGHRS and CDR2 YFSETQ.

This chain links TRBV11-2 with TRBJ1-1; D perhaps matches TRBD1 (5 bases). The V gene's germline CDR1 is SGHAT and CDR2 FQNNGV. The CDR3 sequence is 14 residues long. Trimming cost V 5 bases and J 1 base, with 11 bases left between them. CDR3 sequence (DNA): TGTGCCAGCAGCCTGCGACAGCAGAACACTGAAGCTTTCTTT. Translating it yields CASSLRQQNTEAFF.

This rearrangement joins TRBV10-3 to TRBJ1-5, with D tentatively TRBD1 (5 bases). Germline V gene sequence: CDR1 ENHRY, CDR2 SYGVKD. V shed 3 bases and J shed 2 bases, with 5 bases lying between them. This CDR3 comprises 13 residues. Here the CDR3 DNA reads TGTGCCATCAGTGAAGGGGGCAATCAGCCCCAGCATTTT. The encoded protein is CAISEGGNQPQHF.

V usage is TRBV4-1 and J usage is TRBJ1-5; D might be TRBD1 (5 bases). CDR1 is MGHRA and CDR2 is YSYEKL in the germline V gene. This CDR3 has 16 residues. V dropped 1 base and J dropped 1 base, with 11 bases sitting between them. For the CDR3, the DNA is TGCGCCAGCAGCCAAGCGGCAGGGCCAAGCAATCAGCCCCAGCATTTT. Its translation is CASSQAAGPSNQPQHF.

This chain connects TRBV23-1 to TRBJ1-4, with D possibly TRBD1 on 5 matching bases. TRBV23-1 is known as an ORF, though its function is uncertain. Trimming took 2 bases from V and 2 from J, leaving 12 bases between them. The CDR3 has 16 residues. The CDR3 loop reads CASSQQGGSTNEKLFF. CDR3 sequence (DNA): TGCGCCAGCAGTCAACAGGGAGGGAGCACTAATGAAAAACTGTTTTTT.

This clone was seen just once. The chain recombines TRBV10-1 with TRBJ2-3; 11 bases fit TRBD2. CDR3 length: 16 residues. Germline V gives CDR1 WNHNN, CDR2 SYGVQD (reference sequence). V lost 4 bases and J lost 4; bases outside the gene matches: 7. CDR3 DNA: TGCGCCAGCAGTGGGTCTAGCGGGGGGTTGGCAGATACGCAGTATTTT. Translating it yields CASSGSSGGLADTQYF.

The rearrangement uses TRBV20-1 and TRBJ2-5, with D perhaps TRBD2 (5 bases). Germline CDR1 is DFQATT and CDR2 is SNEGSKA (reference sequence). CDR3 size: 11 residues. Trimming pared 8 bases from V and 7 bases from J, leaving 14 bases between. CDR3 nucleotides: TGCAGTCCCCTAGCTCTCTGGACCCAGTACTTC. It translates to CSPLALWTQYF.

V gene TRBV5-6 combines with J gene TRBJ2-1, with TRBD2 as a possible D gene (7 bases). Trimming left V 0 bases short and J 6 bases short, with 13 bases between. Germline CDR1 SGHDT, CDR2 YYEEEE. The CDR3 extends over 15 amino acids. The CDR3 reads CASSLAAGASNEQFF. The CDR3 region has the DNA TGTGCCAGCAGCTTGGCCGCGGGGGCTAGCAATGAGCAGTTCTTC.

This clone was observed a few times. The V call is TRBV27, the J call TRBJ2-7; D not certain. Germline lookup yields CDR1 MNHEY and CDR2 SMNVEV (reference sequence). CDR3 length equals 15 residues. V lost 6 bases and J 1 base, leaving 16 bases between the germline ends. The CDR3 region is CASSPNGFTSYEQYV. CDR3 DNA: TGTGCCAGCAGCCCCAATGGTTTCACTTCCTACGAGCAGTACGTC.

This chain joins TRBV19 and TRBJ1-1; D unresolved. V lost 5 bases to trimming and J lost 0 bases, with 10 bases between them. CDR1 is LNHDA, CDR2 SQIVND, per germline (reference sequence). The CDR3 sequence is 14 residues long. The chain's CDR3 is CASSLDGVNTEAFF. The CDR3 DNA reads TGTGCCAGTAGTCTGGACGGGGTGAACACTGAAGCTTTCTTT. Full variable domain (missing parts from reference TRBV19 and TRBJ1-1): DGGITQSPKYLFRKEGQNVTLSCEQNLNHDAMYWYRQDPGQGLRLIYYSQIVNDFQKGDIAEGYSVSREKKESFPLTVTSAQKNPTAFYLCASSLDGVNTEAFFGQGTRLTVV.

V usage is TRBV11-3 and J usage is TRBJ2-7; 11 nucleotides agree with TRBD1. CDR1 and CDR2 (germline): SGHNT, YENEEA. This CDR3 contains 17 residues. Trimming removed 5 bases from V and 0 bases from J; junction bases left unmatched: 9. The CDR3 protein is CASSHRTGGLSSYEQYF. The CDR3, as DNA: TGTGCCAGCAGCCACCGGACAGGGGGCCTTAGCTCCTACGAGCAGTACTTC.

The genes are TRBV27 and TRBJ2-2, with D perhaps TRBD2 (5 bases). The V and J ends lost 5 bases and 6 bases respectively, with 19 bases between them. The germline gives CDR1 MNHEY, CDR2 SMNVEV (reference sequence). The CDR3 extends over 16 amino acids. The CDR3 nucleotides read TGTGCCAGCAGTGGAGGACCCGGAAGGTACCCCGGGGAGCTGTTTTTT. It encodes CASSGGPGRYPGELFF.